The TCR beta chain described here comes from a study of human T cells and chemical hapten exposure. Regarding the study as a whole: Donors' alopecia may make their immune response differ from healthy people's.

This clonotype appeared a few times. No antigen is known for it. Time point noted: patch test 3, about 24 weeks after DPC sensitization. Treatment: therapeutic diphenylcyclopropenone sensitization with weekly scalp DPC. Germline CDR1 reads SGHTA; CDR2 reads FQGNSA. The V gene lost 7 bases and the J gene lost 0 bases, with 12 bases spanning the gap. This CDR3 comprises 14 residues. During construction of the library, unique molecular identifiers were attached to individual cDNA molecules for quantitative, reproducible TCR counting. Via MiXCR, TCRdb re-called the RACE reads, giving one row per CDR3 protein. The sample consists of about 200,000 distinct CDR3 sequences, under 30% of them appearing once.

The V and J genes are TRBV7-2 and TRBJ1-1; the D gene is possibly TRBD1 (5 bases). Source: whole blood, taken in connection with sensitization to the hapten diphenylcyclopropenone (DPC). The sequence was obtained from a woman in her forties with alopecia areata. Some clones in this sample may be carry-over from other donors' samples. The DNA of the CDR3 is TGTGCCAGCAAAGAGGCGGGGGTGAACACTGAAGCTTTCTTT. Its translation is CASKEAGVNTEAFF.